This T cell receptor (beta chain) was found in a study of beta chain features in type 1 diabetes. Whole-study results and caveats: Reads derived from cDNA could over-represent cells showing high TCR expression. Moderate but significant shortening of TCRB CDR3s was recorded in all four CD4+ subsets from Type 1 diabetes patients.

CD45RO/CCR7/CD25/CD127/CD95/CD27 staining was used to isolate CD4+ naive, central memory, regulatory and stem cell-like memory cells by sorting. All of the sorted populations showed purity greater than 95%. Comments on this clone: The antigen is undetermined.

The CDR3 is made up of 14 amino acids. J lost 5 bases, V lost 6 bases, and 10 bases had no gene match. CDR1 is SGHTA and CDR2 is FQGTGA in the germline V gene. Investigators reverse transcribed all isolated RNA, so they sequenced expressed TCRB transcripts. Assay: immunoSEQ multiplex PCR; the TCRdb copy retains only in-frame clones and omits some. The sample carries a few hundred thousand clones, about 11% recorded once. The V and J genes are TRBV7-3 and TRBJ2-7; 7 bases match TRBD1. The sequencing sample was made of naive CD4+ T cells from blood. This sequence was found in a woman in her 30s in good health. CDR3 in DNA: TGTGCCAGCAGAGAACAGGGGTTCATCCACGAGCAGTACTTC. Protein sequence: CASREQGFIHEQYF.